This T cell receptor beta chain was documented in a study of blood T cell repertoires in COVID-19. Study-level information: T cells, B-cell-depleted T cells, or PBMCs supplied cDNA or gDNA.

Seattle participants joined during active infection and were tracked over time. Original processing notes: It was from reference gene primer amplification that nucleated cell counts were estimated. The repertoire was sequenced with immunoSEQ multiplex PCR; TCRdb's copy has only in-frame clones and lacks some. The V and J calls and clone size come from that table; D and trimming were worked out from the DNA. Among some 190,000 clones, under 85% were seen once, and the ten largest hold about 8.3%. This CDR3 comprises 18 residues. CDR1 and CDR2 from the germline V gene are SGHTS and YDEGEE. The junction had 14 bases not matched to a gene; V was cut back by 1 base and J by 2 bases.

The clonotype was recovered from a woman aged 80 or over with COVID-19, enrolled during active disease. The V gene is TRBV5-8, the J gene TRBJ2-5; the match to TRBD1 covers 7 bases. Sequenced input: peripheral blood. The CDR3 DNA is TGTGCCAGCAGCTTGACTACCGATGTTGGGACAGTACAAGAGACCCAGTACTTC. It encodes CASSLTTDVGTVQETQYF.